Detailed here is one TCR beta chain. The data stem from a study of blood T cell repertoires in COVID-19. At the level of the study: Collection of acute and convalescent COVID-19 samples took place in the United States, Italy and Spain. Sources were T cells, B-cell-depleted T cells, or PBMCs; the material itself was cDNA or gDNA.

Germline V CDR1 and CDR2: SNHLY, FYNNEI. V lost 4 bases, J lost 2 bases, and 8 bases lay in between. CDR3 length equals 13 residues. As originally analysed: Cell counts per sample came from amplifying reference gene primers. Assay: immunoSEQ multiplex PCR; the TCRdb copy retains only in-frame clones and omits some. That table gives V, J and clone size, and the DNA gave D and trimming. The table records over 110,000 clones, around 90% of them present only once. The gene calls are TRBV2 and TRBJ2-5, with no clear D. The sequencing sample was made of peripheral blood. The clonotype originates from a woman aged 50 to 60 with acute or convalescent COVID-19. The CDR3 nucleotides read TGTGCCAGCAGTGTGACTTTGCAAGAGACCCAGTACTTC. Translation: CASSVTLQETQYF.